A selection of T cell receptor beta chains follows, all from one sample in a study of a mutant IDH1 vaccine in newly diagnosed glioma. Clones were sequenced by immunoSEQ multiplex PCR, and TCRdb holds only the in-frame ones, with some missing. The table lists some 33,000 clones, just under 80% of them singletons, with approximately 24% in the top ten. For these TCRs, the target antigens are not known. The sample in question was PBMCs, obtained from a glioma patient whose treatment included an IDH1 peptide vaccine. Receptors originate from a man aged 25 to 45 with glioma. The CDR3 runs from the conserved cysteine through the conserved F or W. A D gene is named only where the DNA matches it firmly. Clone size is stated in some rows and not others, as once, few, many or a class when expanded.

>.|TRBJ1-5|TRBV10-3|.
TGTGCCATCTCCCCGGCAGACCCGTACAAAGGGGGGCCCCAGCATTTT
CAISPADPYKGGPQHF
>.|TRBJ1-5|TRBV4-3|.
TGCGCCAGCAGCCAAGATAGGGAGGCCGGGAACCAGCATTTT
CASSQDREAGNQHF
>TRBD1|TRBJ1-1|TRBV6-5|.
TGTGCCAGCAGTTCTCCGGGGACAGGTAAAGCTTTCTTT
CASSSPGTGKAFF
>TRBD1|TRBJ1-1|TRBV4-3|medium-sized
TGCGCCAGCAGCCAACAGGGGGAGGTGAACACTGAAGCTTTCTTT
CASSQQGEVNTEAFF
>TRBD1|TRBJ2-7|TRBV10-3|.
TGTGCCAGCACCGTATCACAGGGACAGGGGAGTTACGAGCAGTACTTC
CASTVSQGQGSYEQYF
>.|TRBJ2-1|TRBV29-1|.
TGCAGCGTTGGGGGAGTTGGCTACAATGAGCAGTTCTTC
CSVGGVGYNEQFF
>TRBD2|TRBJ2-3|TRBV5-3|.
TGTGCCAGAAGCCCCGCCCCCAACGGGCGGGGGAGCACAGATACGCAGTATTTT
CARSPAPNGRGSTDTQYF
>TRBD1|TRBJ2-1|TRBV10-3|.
TGTGCCATCAGCCAGGGGGCTGAGCAGTTCTTC
CAISQGAEQFF
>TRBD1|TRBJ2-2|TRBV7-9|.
TGTGCCAGCAGCTACCTGGAAGGGACAGCATCGAACACCGGGGAGCTGTTTTTT
CASSYLEGTASNTGELFF
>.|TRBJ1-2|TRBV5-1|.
TGCGCCAGCAGCTTGGCCGGGGAGGGGGTCTATGGCTACACCTTC
CASSLAGEGVYGYTF
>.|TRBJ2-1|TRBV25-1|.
TGTGCCAGCAGTGGGGATGAGCAGTTCTTC
CASSGDEQFF
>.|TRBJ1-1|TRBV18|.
TGTGCCAGCTCACCAAAGACAGACACTGAAGCTTTCTTT
CASSPKTDTEAFF
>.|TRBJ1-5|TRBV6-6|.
TGTGCCAGCAGTTTCCACAGACAGGCCCAACAGCCCCAGCATTTT
CASSFHRQAQQPQHF
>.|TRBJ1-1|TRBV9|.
TGTGCCAGCAGCGTAGAGGCAGGGGAAGACGCTGAAGCTTTCTTT
CASSVEAGEDAEAFF
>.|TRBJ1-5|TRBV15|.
TGTGCCACCAGCAGAGCCGTCCGGAGGGGATCCGGTCAGCCCCAGCATTTT
CATSRAVRRGSGQPQHF
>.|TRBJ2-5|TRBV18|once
TGTGCCAGCTCAGACAGGGAGACCCAGTACTTC
CASSDRETQYF